This T cell receptor (beta chain) was found in a study of identical twins. Whole-study results and caveats: Donors were not followed over many years; analysis was cross-sectional. An excess of low generation probability was shown by twin-shared out-of-frame alpha sequences.

TCRdb re-analysed the 5' RACE reads in MiXCR, keeping a single row per CDR3 protein. Among 400,000 to 550,000 distinct CDR3 sequences listed, approximately 15% were seen once. This clonotype appeared a few times. No antigen is known for it. The CDR3 spans 16 residues. The J segment lost 6 bases and the V segment lost 1 base, leaving 9 bases of the junction unmatched. From germline, CDR1 is LGHNA and CDR2 YSLEER. This sample was also put to use in a study of yellow fever vaccine responses in identical twins.

Sequencing input: CD4+ T cells sorted from blood. The TCR originated in a woman between 18 and 29 years old in good health. J is TRBJ2-7 and V is TRBV4-3, with 10 bases that match TRBD2. The CDR3 region has the DNA TGCGCCAGCAGCCAAGGCCGGGGAGCGGGAGGGTTCGAGCAGTACTTC. Translating gives CASSQGRGAGGFEQYF.